This TCR beta chain was retrieved from a study of blood T cell repertoires in COVID-19. The authors' processing: Nucleated cell number was recorded as an estimate derived from reference gene primer amplification. Assay used: immunoSEQ multiplex PCR; TCRdb lists only in-frame clones, some missing. V and J calls and clone size come straight from that table; D and trimming were deduced from the DNA. The repertoire consists of approximately 350,000 clones, with about 88% occurring once and the leading ten covering about 7.6%. The sample consisted of peripheral blood. This TCR came from a woman in her sixties with COVID-19, enrolled during active disease.

CDR3 region: CASSTPGLMNTEAFF. The DNA of the CDR3 is TGTGCCAGCAGTACTCCAGGGCTTATGAACACTGAAGCTTTCTTT. The chain links TRBV6-5 to TRBJ1-1, with D tentatively TRBD1 (5 bases). CDR1 and CDR2 (germline): MNHEY, SVGAGI. The V end was cut by 5 bases, the J end by 0 bases, with 13 bases between. The CDR3 totals 15 residues.